This T cell receptor beta chain was captured by sequencing in a study of shared clonotypes between healthy human individuals. Study overall: Each donor contributed plates that comprised three CD4 naive, three CD4 memory, two CD8 naive and one CD8 memory.

The donors were all Caucasian adults (living in Nashville, Tennessee). The table came from immunoSEQ multiplex PCR; TCRdb's copy has only in-frame clones and leaves some out. The sample lists 2,100,000 or so clones, 90% to 97% seen once, with around 0.13% in the top ten. This CDR3 comprises 17 residues. The V segment lost 5 bases and the J segment 2 bases; nucleotides outside the gene matches: 13. Germline V CDR1 and CDR2: SGDLS, YYNGEE. Input material: naive CD4+ T cells sorted from blood. Subset of the sample: CD45RA+ positively selected. This receptor was taken from a man aged 18 to 30 in good health. The chain joins TRBV9 to TRBJ2-1, with TRBD2 matching over 7 bases. This CDR3 reads CASSTTGGGRTYNEQFF. CDR3 DNA sequence: TGTGCCAGCAGTACCACCGGGGGAGGGAGGACCTACAATGAGCAGTTCTTC.